These T cell receptor beta chains were read from a single sample in a study of chemoradiotherapy in HPV16-positive cancers. Generated by immunoSEQ multiplex PCR, the TCRdb table keeps only in-frame clones and is missing some. This sample has about 5,700 clones; 80% to 95% occur once, and the top ten carry around a fifth. The sample was blood, taken from a patient who underwent chemoradiotherapy. The source of these receptors is a human donor with HPV-associated anogenital cancer. Both conserved end residues are part of each CDR3. Fields, in order: clone size, V gene, J gene, D gene, CDR3 protein, CDR3 DNA. D genes are given only for firm matches. The size entry is marked missing in some rows and otherwise reads once, few, many or a size class.

clone size: NA; V gene: TRBV5-4; J gene: TRBJ1-3; D gene: NA; CDR3 protein: CASSSRHQGRPGNTIYF; CDR3 DNA: TGCGCCAGCAGCTCAAGACACCAGGGAAGACCTGGAAACACCATATATTTT
clone size: once; V gene: TRBV28; J gene: TRBJ2-1; D gene: TRBD2; CDR3 protein: CASSLKLAGVEQFF; CDR3 DNA: TGTGCCAGCAGTTTGAAGCTAGCGGGAGTTGAGCAGTTCTTC
clone size: NA; V gene: TRBV6-6; J gene: TRBJ1-1; D gene: NA; CDR3 protein: CASSPRENTEAFF; CDR3 DNA: TGTGCCAGCAGTCCCCGGGAGAACACTGAAGCTTTCTTT
clone size: few; V gene: TRBV9; J gene: TRBJ1-2; D gene: TRBD1; CDR3 protein: CASSLDRTGRGYTF; CDR3 DNA: TGTGCCAGCAGCCTGGACAGGACCGGCCGGGGCTACACCTTC
clone size: NA; V gene: TRBV4-1; J gene: TRBJ1-5; D gene: NA; CDR3 protein: CASSQAQGFGSNQPQHF; CDR3 DNA: TGCGCCAGCAGCCAAGCCCAGGGATTTGGGAGCAATCAGCCCCAGCATTTT
clone size: NA; V gene: TRBV2; J gene: TRBJ1-2; D gene: NA; CDR3 protein: CASNVGGRGYGYTF; CDR3 DNA: TGTGCCAGCAATGTGGGGGGACGAGGCTATGGCTACACCTTC
clone size: once; V gene: TRBV6-1; J gene: TRBJ2-7; D gene: NA; CDR3 protein: CASSDQGIDEQYF; CDR3 DNA: TGTGCCAGCAGTGACCAGGGGATCGACGAGCAGTACTTC
clone size: NA; V gene: TRBV7-9; J gene: TRBJ2-2; D gene: NA; CDR3 protein: CASSSPGTKTGELFF; CDR3 DNA: TGTGCCAGCAGCTCCCCCGGGACGAAAACCGGGGAGCTGTTTTTT
clone size: NA; V gene: TRBV5-5; J gene: TRBJ1-2; D gene: TRBD1; CDR3 protein: CASRTGTDGYTF; CDR3 DNA: TGTGCCAGCAGAACCGGGACAGATGGCTACACCTTC
clone size: few; V gene: TRBV7-6; J gene: TRBJ2-3; D gene: TRBD1; CDR3 protein: CASSRDRPPLLSDTQYF; CDR3 DNA: TGTGCCAGCAGCCGGGACAGGCCACCCTTACTTTCAGATACGCAGTATTTT
clone size: NA; V gene: TRBV7-9; J gene: TRBJ1-2; D gene: NA; CDR3 protein: CASSSTADYGYTF; CDR3 DNA: TGTGCCAGCAGCTCAACAGCAGACTATGGCTACACCTTC
clone size: once; V gene: TRBV6-1; J gene: TRBJ1-6; D gene: NA; CDR3 protein: CASSTGPIRISLHF; CDR3 DNA: TGTGCCAGCAGTACAGGGCCCATCAGGATATCCCTCCACTTT
clone size: once; V gene: TRBV15; J gene: TRBJ1-5; D gene: TRBD1; CDR3 protein: CATSIRGLKWTGGYNQPQHF; CDR3 DNA: TGTGCCACCAGCATCAGGGGCCTGAAATGGACAGGGGGCTACAATCAGCCCCAGCATTTT
clone size: NA; V gene: TRBV29-1; J gene: TRBJ2-1; D gene: TRBD1; CDR3 protein: CSVVTGGYNEQFF; CDR3 DNA: TGCAGCGTCGTGACAGGGGGGTACAATGAGCAGTTCTTC
clone size: NA; V gene: TRBV6-5; J gene: TRBJ1-1; D gene: NA; CDR3 protein: CASNHREGAEAFF; CDR3 DNA: TGTGCCAGCAATCACAGGGAGGGCGCTGAAGCTTTCTTT
clone size: NA; V gene: TRBV18; J gene: TRBJ2-3; D gene: NA; CDR3 protein: CASSPAFTDTQYF; CDR3 DNA: TGTGCCAGCTCACCGGCGTTCACAGATACGCAGTATTTT
clone size: NA; V gene: TRBV9; J gene: TRBJ2-3; D gene: TRBD2; CDR3 protein: CASSPGLAGGRPDTQYF; CDR3 DNA: TGTGCCAGCAGCCCCGGACTAGCGGGAGGGAGGCCAGATACGCAGTATTTT
clone size: NA; V gene: TRBV19; J gene: TRBJ2-1; D gene: NA; CDR3 protein: CASSMKRTRGNEQFF; CDR3 DNA: TGTGCCAGTAGTATGAAGAGGACCCGCGGCAATGAGCAGTTCTTC
clone size: NA; V gene: TRBV7-2; J gene: TRBJ2-1; D gene: NA; CDR3 protein: CASSSGLSHEGEQFF; CDR3 DNA: TGTGCCAGCAGCTCGGGACTCTCTCACGAGGGTGAGCAGTTCTTC
clone size: NA; V gene: TRBV11-1; J gene: TRBJ2-4; D gene: NA; CDR3 protein: CASSFSGIQYF; CDR3 DNA: TGTGCCAGCAGTTTTAGCGGAATTCAGTACTTC
clone size: NA; V gene: TRBV6-5; J gene: TRBJ2-7; D gene: NA; CDR3 protein: CASKAGSGGTYEQYF; CDR3 DNA: TGTGCCAGCAAGGCGGGTAGCGGAGGGACCTACGAGCAGTACTTC
clone size: NA; V gene: TRBV9; J gene: TRBJ1-4; D gene: NA; CDR3 protein: CASSVGVHPARGEKLFF; CDR3 DNA: TGTGCCAGCAGCGTAGGGGTCCATCCAGCTAGGGGTGAAAAACTGTTTTTT
clone size: NA; V gene: TRBV7-2; J gene: TRBJ2-2; D gene: TRBD1; CDR3 protein: CASSQTGGGNTGELFF; CDR3 DNA: TGTGCCAGCAGCCAGACAGGGGGCGGCAACACCGGGGAGCTGTTTTTT
clone size: few; V gene: TRBV15; J gene: TRBJ2-2; D gene: NA; CDR3 protein: CATSRDRTRAGELFF; CDR3 DNA: TGTGCCACCAGCAGAGATCGAACAAGGGCCGGGGAGCTGTTTTTT
clone size: NA; V gene: TRBV7-2; J gene: TRBJ1-6; D gene: NA; CDR3 protein: CASSLEGQRTEPLHF; CDR3 DNA: TGTGCCAGCAGCTTAGAGGGCCAACGGACAGAGCCCCTCCACTTT
clone size: NA; V gene: TRBV6-5; J gene: TRBJ1-3; D gene: NA; CDR3 protein: CASAKTGSSGNTIYF; CDR3 DNA: TGTGCCAGCGCTAAAACAGGGAGCTCTGGAAACACCATATATTTT
clone size: NA; V gene: TRBV7-9; J gene: TRBJ2-7; D gene: NA; CDR3 protein: CASSPAPQEQYF; CDR3 DNA: TGTGCCAGCAGCCCAGCCCCCCAGGAGCAGTACTTC
clone size: NA; V gene: TRBV11-1; J gene: TRBJ1-6; D gene: NA; CDR3 protein: CASSPHPHNSPLHF; CDR3 DNA: TGTGCCAGCAGCCCCCACCCGCACAATTCACCCCTCCACTTT
clone size: NA; V gene: TRBV5-4; J gene: TRBJ2-1; D gene: NA; CDR3 protein: CASSLSDNAYNEQFF; CDR3 DNA: TGTGCCAGCAGCTTGTCTGACAATGCCTACAATGAGCAGTTCTTC
clone size: NA; V gene: TRBV7-8; J gene: TRBJ2-3; D gene: NA; CDR3 protein: CASSSSYTTDTQYF; CDR3 DNA: TGTGCCAGCAGCTCCTCCTATACAACAGATACGCAGTATTTT
clone size: NA; V gene: TRBV7-9; J gene: TRBJ2-2; D gene: TRBD2; CDR3 protein: CASRTGLAASNTGELFF; CDR3 DNA: TGTGCCAGCAGGACTGGACTAGCGGCTTCGAACACCGGGGAGCTGTTTTTT
clone size: NA; V gene: TRBV6-1; J gene: TRBJ1-5; D gene: NA; CDR3 protein: CASSESRQGDQPQHF; CDR3 DNA: TGTGCCAGCAGTGAGTCTCGGCAGGGTGACCAGCCCCAGCATTTT
clone size: NA; V gene: TRBV4-3; J gene: TRBJ2-1; D gene: TRBD2; CDR3 protein: CASSQASGTVTNEQFF; CDR3 DNA: TGCGCCAGCAGCCAGGCTAGCGGGACTGTTACCAATGAGCAGTTCTTC
clone size: NA; V gene: TRBV5-4; J gene: TRBJ1-1; D gene: NA; CDR3 protein: CASSPLGGADTEAFF; CDR3 DNA: TGTGCCAGCAGCCCCCTGGGGGGGGCCGACACTGAAGCTTTCTTT
clone size: NA; V gene: TRBV5-1; J gene: TRBJ2-2; D gene: NA; CDR3 protein: CASSGAGLDTGELFF; CDR3 DNA: TGCGCCAGCAGTGGGGCAGGGCTAGACACCGGGGAGCTGTTTTTT
clone size: NA; V gene: TRBV5-1; J gene: TRBJ2-7; D gene: NA; CDR3 protein: CASSTSGPYEQYF; CDR3 DNA: TGCGCCAGCAGCACCAGCGGGCCCTACGAGCAGTACTTC
clone size: NA; V gene: TRBV28; J gene: TRBJ1-3; D gene: NA; CDR3 protein: CASTFAAGGNTIYF; CDR3 DNA: TGTGCCAGCACCTTTGCGGCGGGGGGAAACACCATATATTTT